This T cell receptor (beta chain) was sequenced in a study of T cells in Graves' hyperthyroidism and ophthalmopathy. Background on the study: The authors collected peripheral blood at initial diagnosis, before any treatment.

V dropped 6 bases and J dropped 1; count of bases not matched to a gene: 14. The germline CDR1 and CDR2 sequences are DFQATT and SNEGSKA (reference sequence). This CDR3 spans 17 amino acids. Points from the study as a whole: Most thyroid clonotypes expanded above 0.001 appeared in blood too.

This clonotype came up many times. The antigen remains unidentified. TCR beta CDR3 region amplification was performed from RNA transcripts. Initially, a first-round RT-PCR of the TCR CDR3 employed the HTBI primer set. MiXCR was run by TCRdb on the multiplex PCR reads, yielding one entry per CDR3 protein. The sample lists 300,000 to 500,000 distinct CDR3 sequences, around 15% occurring once. This TCR came from a man aged 45-65 years with Graves' ophthalmopathy. This rearrangement joins TRBV20-1 to TRBJ1-5, with 8 bases aligning to TRBD1. The sample consisted of blood. The chain's CDR3 is CSAARTGSRRSNQPQHF. The CDR3 DNA reads TGCAGTGCCGCGCGGACAGGGTCGCGCAGGAGCAATCAGCCCCAGCATTTT.